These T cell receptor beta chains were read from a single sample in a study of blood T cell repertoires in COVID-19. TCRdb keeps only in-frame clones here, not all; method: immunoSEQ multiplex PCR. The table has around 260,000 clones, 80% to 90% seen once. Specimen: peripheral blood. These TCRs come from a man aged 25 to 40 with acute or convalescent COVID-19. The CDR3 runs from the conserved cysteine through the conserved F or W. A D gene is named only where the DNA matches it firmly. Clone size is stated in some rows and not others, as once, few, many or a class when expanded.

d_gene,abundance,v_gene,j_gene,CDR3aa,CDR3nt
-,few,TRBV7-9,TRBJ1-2,CASSPQGNYGYTF,TGTGCCAGCAGCCCTCAGGGTAACTATGGCTACACCTTC
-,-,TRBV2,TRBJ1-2,CASSESSSEHNYGYTF,TGTGCCAGCAGTGAAAGCAGCAGCGAACATAACTATGGCTACACCTTC
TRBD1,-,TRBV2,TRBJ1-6,CATKQGQDSPLHF,TGTGCCACTAAACAGGGGCAGGATTCACCCCTCCACTTT
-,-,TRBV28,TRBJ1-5,CASTRRNQPQHF,TGTGCCAGCACAAGGAGAAATCAGCCCCAGCATTTT
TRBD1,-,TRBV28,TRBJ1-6,CASSPTGGRSPLHF,TGTGCCAGCAGTCCGACAGGGGGGCGGTCACCCCTCCACTTT
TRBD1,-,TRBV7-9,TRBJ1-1,CASNRQGTEAFF,TGTGCCAGCAACCGACAGGGCACTGAAGCTTTCTTT
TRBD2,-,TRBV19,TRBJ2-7,CASRETSSGYEQYF,TGTGCCAGTAGAGAGACTAGCTCAGGGTACGAGCAGTACTTC
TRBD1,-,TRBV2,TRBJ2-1,CASRIRGTGSNEQFF,TGTGCCAGCAGGATTCGCGGGACAGGCAGCAATGAGCAGTTCTTC
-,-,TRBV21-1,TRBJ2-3,CASSEGYTDTQYF,TGTGCCAGCAGCGAGGGATACACAGATACGCAGTATTTT
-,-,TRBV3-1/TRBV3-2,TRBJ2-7,CASSQGQALQQYF,TGTGCCAGCAGCCAAGGGCAGGCTTTACAGCAGTACTTC
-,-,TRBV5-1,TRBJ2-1,CASSRGSSYNEQFF,TGCGCCAGCAGTAGGGGGAGCTCCTACAATGAGCAGTTCTTC
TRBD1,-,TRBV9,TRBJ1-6,CASSASGQHLSSYNSPLHF,TGTGCCAGCAGCGCCTCGGGACAGCACCTGAGCTCCTATAATTCACCCCTCCACTTT
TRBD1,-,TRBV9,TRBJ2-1,CASSLTGTDHNEQFF,TGTGCCAGCAGCTTAACCGGGACAGACCACAATGAGCAGTTCTTC
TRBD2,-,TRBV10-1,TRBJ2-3,CASSGGTSGRGTDTQYF,TGCGCCAGCAGTGGCGGGACTAGCGGGAGAGGCACAGATACGCAGTATTTT
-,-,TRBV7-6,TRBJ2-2,CASSPTRTGELFF,TGTGCCAGCAGCCCAACGAGAACCGGGGAGCTGTTTTTT
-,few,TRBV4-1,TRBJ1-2,CASSQDQGTKGYTF,TGCGCCAGCAGCCAAGATCAAGGGACAAAAGGCTACACCTTC
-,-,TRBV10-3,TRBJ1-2,CATKREGGNYGYTF,TGTGCCACCAAACGGGAGGGGGGTAACTATGGCTACACCTTC
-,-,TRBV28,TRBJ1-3,CASRKAQSSGNTIYF,TGTGCCAGCAGGAAGGCACAGAGCTCTGGAAACACCATATATTTT
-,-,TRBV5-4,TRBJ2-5,CASSRPAGGTGAEETQYF,TGTGCCAGCAGCCGACCGGCAGGGGGGACGGGGGCCGAAGAGACCCAGTACTTC
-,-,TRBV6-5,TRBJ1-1,CASSLQGRNGEAFF,TGTGCCAGCAGTCTCCAGGGGAGAAACGGTGAAGCTTTCTTT
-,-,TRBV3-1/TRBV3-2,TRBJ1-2,CASRGTGTSYGYTF,TGTGCCAGCAGGGGAACCGGGACTAGCTATGGCTACACCTTC
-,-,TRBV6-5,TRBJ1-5,CASSSNRDGGNQPQHF,TGTGCCAGCAGTTCCAACAGGGACGGTGGCAATCAGCCCCAGCATTTT